The 9 T cell receptor beta chains given below trace back to one sample, sequenced in a study of blood T cell repertoires in COVID-19. TCRdb keeps only in-frame clones here, not all; method: immunoSEQ multiplex PCR. The profile shows about 160,000 clones, approximately 84% of them singletons. The material sequenced was peripheral blood. The receptor set was obtained from a woman between 50 and 59 years old with COVID-19, enrolled during active disease.

The chain carries TRBV7-9 and TRBJ2-1; possible D gene TRBD2, 6 bases. CDR3 size: 16 residues. The germline gives CDR1 SEHNR, CDR2 FQNEAQ (reference sequence). V was cut by 1 base and J by 9 bases, with 19 bases left in between. CDR3 DNA: TGTGCCAGCAGCTTAGGGGGGGAGCGGCCCCGCGGTGAGCAGTTCTTC. This translates into CASSLGGERPRGEQFF.

The CDR3, as DNA: TGTGCCAGCAGCTTTCTAAACACTGAAGCTTTCTTT. Amino acid sequence: CASSFLNTEAFF. The chain combines TRBV7-8 with TRBJ1-1; D remains ambiguous. The V and J ends lost 3 bases and 2 bases respectively, with 4 bases between them. Germline V gene sequence: CDR1 SGHVS, CDR2 FQNEAQ. The CDR3 extends over 12 amino acids.

The chain combines TRBV25-1 with TRBJ2-5; D is unresolved. V shed 3 bases and J shed 2 bases, with 10 bases lying between them. The CDR3 is 14 residues long. The germline CDR1 and CDR2 sequences are MGHDK and SYGVNS. The CDR3 is CASSDPTDQETQYF. The CDR3 bases are TGTGCCAGCAGTGATCCCACAGATCAAGAGACCCAGTACTTC.

The chain links TRBV4-1 to TRBJ1-1; TRBD1 is a possible D gene (5 bases). CDR1 is MGHRA, CDR2 YSYEKL, per germline. Trimming stripped 0 bases from V and 7 bases from J, with 12 bases between. The CDR3 consists of 14 residues. As DNA, the CDR3 is TGCGCCAGCAGCCAAGAAGAGGGGAGGAGTGAAGCTTTCTTT. Translated: CASSQEEGRSEAFF.

This clone turned up a few times. The genes are TRBV29-1 and TRBJ2-3; D possibly corresponds to TRBD1 (6 bases). The V gene's germline CDR1 is SQVTM and CDR2 ANQGSEA. CDR3 length: 13 residues. V lost 6 bases, J lost 2 bases, and 12 bases lay in between. DNA of the CDR3: TGCAGCGTGGGCGGACAGAACACAGATACGCAGTATTTT. Residues: CSVGGQNTDTQYF.

This chain links TRBV3-1 (or the pseudogene TRBV3-2) with TRBJ1-1, with a tentative D call TRBD1 (5 bases). From germline, CDR1 is LGHDT and CDR2 YNNKEL (reference sequence). The germline V and J ends were trimmed by 1 base and 1 base, with 10 bases remaining between them. The length of the CDR3 is 15 residues. CDR3: CASSQGRVRNTEAFF. The CDR3 coding sequence is TGTGCCAGCAGCCAAGGCAGGGTTCGGAACACTGAAGCTTTCTTT.

The chain combines TRBV4-3 with TRBJ2-1, with D hard to call. The V and J ends lost 2 bases and 7 bases respectively, with 15 bases between them. The CDR3 consists of 15 residues. Germline V gives CDR1 LGHNA, CDR2 YSLEER. Here the CDR3 DNA reads TGCGCCAGCAGCCAACGCAGTGAGAACGGGAATGAGCAGTTCTTC. Its protein is CASSQRSENGNEQFF.

The rearrangement joins TRBV4-3 to TRBJ2-3, with D perhaps TRBD1 (6 bases). Germline loops: CDR1 LGHNA, CDR2 YSLEER. Trimming pared 4 bases from V and 1 base from J, leaving 12 bases between. CDR3 length equals 15 residues. The CDR3 sequence is CASSRKGVGTDTQYF. CDR3 bases: TGCGCCAGCAGCCGCAAGGGGGTGGGCACAGATACGCAGTATTTT.

At least ten counts were recorded for this clone. The chain carries TRBV27 and TRBJ1-2; 11 nucleotides match TRBD1. This CDR3 has 16 residues. Per germline, CDR1 MNHEY and CDR2 SMNVEV (reference sequence). V trimming: 5 bases; J trimming: 8 bases; junction bases outside the gene matches: 13. CDR3 region: CASSLGTGGDVRGYTF. CDR3 bases: TGTGCCAGCAGTCTGGGGACAGGGGGTGACGTCCGCGGCTACACCTTC.